These 10 T cell receptor beta chains were sequenced from one sample in a study of T cells after posttransplantation cyclophosphamide. Cyclophosphamide on days +3 and +4 followed busulfan-fludarabine conditioning and a marrow graft. TCRdb's table, derived via immunoSEQ multiplex PCR, lists solely in-frame clones and lacks some. The data show over 6,000 clones, with none appearing a single time. The sequenced sample was PBMCs, obtained after allogeneic stem cell transplant with posttransplant cyclophosphamide. The origin of the receptors is a male patient between 18 and 35 years old who received an allogeneic stem cell transplant from an unrelated donor, was CMV-positive, and had acute and chronic GVHD. Some T cells may be graft donor cells.

This clone ranks as medium-sized (0.01 to 0.1%). This chain links TRBV13 with TRBJ1-4, with a tentative D call TRBD1 (6 bases). Trimming shortened V by 4 bases and J by 4 bases, and 16 bases separated the two germline ends. The CDR3 totals 16 residues. CDR1 and CDR2 (germline): PRHDT, FYEKMQ (reference sequence). Here the CDR3 DNA reads TGTGCCAGCAGCTCCCAGGGGTTCTGGGGTAATGAAAAACTGTTTTTT. This sequence encodes CASSSQGFWGNEKLFF.

This clone occurred many times. The chain carries TRBV7-6 and TRBJ1-5; TRBD1 matches 9 bases. The CDR3 is 15 amino acids. Trimming cost V 1 base and J 6 bases; bases outside gene matches: 4. Germline V gene sequence: CDR1 SGHVS, CDR2 FNYEAQ. Here the CDR3 reads CASSLGTGVGQPQHF. CDR3 DNA: TGTGCCAGCAGCTTAGGGACAGGGGTAGGTCAGCCCCAGCATTTT.

Relative to its sample, this clone is medium-sized. The rearrangement joins TRBV19 to TRBJ2-3; D gene ambiguous. Germline V lookup: CDR1 LNHDA, CDR2 SQIVND (reference sequence). V shed 4 bases and J shed 4 bases, with 6 bases lying between them. This CDR3 is 12 amino acids long. The CDR3 DNA is TGTGCCAGTAGTAACCGGGCAGATACGCAGTATTTT. It yields the protein CASSNRADTQYF.

The sample holds many counts of this clone. This chain links TRBV12-2 with TRBJ1-2; the DNA was not compared with TRBD1, the D call given in the table. TRBV12-2 is classified as a pseudogene. CDR3 length equals 15 residues. This CDR3 reads CASRLAPGQKYGYTF. Here the CDR3 DNA reads TGTGCAAGTCGCTTAGCACCGGGACAGAAATATGGCTACACCTTC.

The CDR3, as DNA: TGTGCCACCAGCAGAGAATGGAGTGAGTACGTGAACACTGAAGCTTTCTTT. It translates to CATSREWSEYVNTEAFF. The chain employs TRBV15 and TRBJ1-1; D is ambiguous. This CDR3 is 17 amino acids long. Trimming shortened V by 0 bases and J by 0 bases, and 14 bases separated the two germline ends. CDR1 and CDR2 from the germline V gene are LNHNV and YYDKDF (reference sequence).

In its sample, this clone was seen many times. The chain links TRBV27 to TRBJ1-2; 8 nucleotides align to TRBD1. CDR3 length: 12 residues. The germline V gene encodes CDR1 MNHEY and CDR2 SMNVEV (reference sequence). V lost 2 bases and J lost 7; bases outside the gene matches: 0. As DNA, the CDR3 is TGTGCCAGCAGTTTAACAGGGGGTGGCTACACCTTC. Translated, it gives CASSLTGGGYTF.

This clone was seen repeatedly, ten times or more. The V and J genes are TRBV15 and TRBJ2-1; weak D call: TRBD1 (5 bases). In germline, CDR1 is LNHNV, CDR2 YYDKDF (reference sequence). The V end lost 2 bases, the J end lost 7 bases, and 15 bases lay between the germline ends. This CDR3 is built from 15 residues. CDR3 coding DNA: TGTGCCACCAGCAGACCCAAAGGGGCCGGGAATGAGCAGTTCTTC. Translating it yields CATSRPKGAGNEQFF. Using reference TRBV15 and TRBJ2-1 for the parts outside the CDR3, the full variable domain is DAMVIQNPRYQVTQFGKPVTLSCSQTLNHNVMYWYQQKSSQAPKLLFHYYDKDFNNEADTPDNFQSRRPNTSFCFLDIRSPGLGDTAMYLCATSRPKGAGNEQFFGPGTRLTVL.

There are many counts of this clone. The V call is TRBV5-6, the J call TRBJ1-1, with unresolved D. The CDR3 length is 14 residues. Germline CDR1 SGHDT, CDR2 YYEEEE. V was shortened by 2 bases and J by 2 bases, with 10 bases between the two germline ends. CDR3 sequence (DNA): TGTGCCAGCAGCTTCCCCCAACAAAACACTGAAGCTTTCTTT. It codes for CASSFPQQNTEAFF. Full variable domain (rest looked up from reference TRBV5-6 and TRBJ1-1): DAGVTQSPTHLIKTRGQQVTLRCSPKSGHDTVSWYQQALGQGPQFIFQYYEEEERQRGNFPDRFSGHQFPNYSSELNVNALLLGDSALYLCASSFPQQNTEAFFGQGTRLTVV.

The chain carries TRBV6-1 and TRBJ2-7; 7 bases are a match to TRBD1. V gave up 6 bases and J gave up 4 bases; unmatched junction bases: 12. In germline, CDR1 is MNHNS, CDR2 SASEGT. CDR3 length equals 15 residues. The CDR3 DNA reads as TGTGCCAGCAGCCCCGCGAGGACAGGTGAATACGAGCAGTACTTC. Translation: CASSPARTGEYEQYF.

This clone was counted many times. The chain combines TRBV7-9 with TRBJ2-2; TRBD2 matches 10 bases. The CDR3 is 14 residues long. V lost 8 bases and J lost 3; bases outside the gene matches: 3. The V gene's germline CDR1 is SEHNR and CDR2 FQNEAQ (reference sequence). The DNA for the CDR3 is TGTGCCAGCCCTAGCGGGAGTTACACCGGGGAGCTGTTTTTT. Protein product: CASPSGSYTGELFF.